This paragraph reports one T cell receptor (beta chain). As yet, its antigen is unknown. The sorted Tregs were CD4+CD25+CD127-/low cells. After constant-region reverse-primer amplification, full-length variable regions underwent semi-nested PCR with Nested Universal Primer A. Using its own MiXCR run on the 5' RACE reads, TCRdb lists one record per CDR3 protein. The data hold fewer than 55,000 distinct CDR3 sequences, with roughly 22% observed a single time. General study findings and limits: Tumor memory CD4+ T cell TCR gene usage clustered with blood and lymph node memory CD4+ cells and lymph node naive CD4+ cells. Tumor-infiltrating Treg TCR alpha and beta sequences overlapped most with tumor naive CD4+ T cells, then blood naive. Larger-cohort validation covered only one TCR beta V-J rearrangement.

The TCR sequence derives from a female donor with breast cancer. The sequencing sample was made of Tregs sorted from a lymph node.

The CDR3 bases are TGTGCCAGCAGACAGGGCAGCTCCTACAATGAGCAGTTCTTC. This codes for CASRQGSSYNEQFF. The genes are TRBV6-1 and TRBJ2-1, with D possibly being TRBD1 (6 bases). Germline V gene sequence: CDR1 MNHNS, CDR2 SASEGT. This CDR3 has 14 residues. With 6 bases removed from V and 0 bases from J, the gap between germline ends came to 9 bases.